The clone carrying this T cell receptor (beta chain) appeared a few times. This record belongs to a study of blood T cell repertoires in COVID-19. As for the study in general: T cells, B-cell-depleted T cells, or PBMCs supplied cDNA or gDNA.

Germline CDR1 and CDR2: SEHNR and FQNEAQ (reference sequence). This CDR3 comprises 15 residues. V gave up 1 base and J gave up 8 bases; unmatched junction bases: 8. The table came from immunoSEQ multiplex PCR; TCRdb's copy has only in-frame clones and leaves some out. Of roughly 290,000 clones detected, around 86% appear once; the ten largest clones hold around 2.1%. Material for sequencing was peripheral blood. The sequence was obtained from a woman in her thirties who had recovered from COVID-19. The chain carries TRBV7-9 and TRBJ2-1; 7 bases are a match to TRBD1. The CDR3 nucleotides read TGTGCCAGCAGCTTAGAAGTAGGGGGCTGGGATGAGCAGTTCTTC. It translates to CASSLEVGGWDEQFF. Based on the CDR3 plus reference TRBV7-9 and TRBJ2-1, the full variable domain is DTGVSQNPRHKITKRGQNVTFRCDPISEHNRLYWYRQTLGQGPEFLTYFQNEAQLEKSRLLSDRFSAERPKGSFSTLEIQRTEQGDSAMYLCASSLEVGGWDEQFFGPGTRLTVL.